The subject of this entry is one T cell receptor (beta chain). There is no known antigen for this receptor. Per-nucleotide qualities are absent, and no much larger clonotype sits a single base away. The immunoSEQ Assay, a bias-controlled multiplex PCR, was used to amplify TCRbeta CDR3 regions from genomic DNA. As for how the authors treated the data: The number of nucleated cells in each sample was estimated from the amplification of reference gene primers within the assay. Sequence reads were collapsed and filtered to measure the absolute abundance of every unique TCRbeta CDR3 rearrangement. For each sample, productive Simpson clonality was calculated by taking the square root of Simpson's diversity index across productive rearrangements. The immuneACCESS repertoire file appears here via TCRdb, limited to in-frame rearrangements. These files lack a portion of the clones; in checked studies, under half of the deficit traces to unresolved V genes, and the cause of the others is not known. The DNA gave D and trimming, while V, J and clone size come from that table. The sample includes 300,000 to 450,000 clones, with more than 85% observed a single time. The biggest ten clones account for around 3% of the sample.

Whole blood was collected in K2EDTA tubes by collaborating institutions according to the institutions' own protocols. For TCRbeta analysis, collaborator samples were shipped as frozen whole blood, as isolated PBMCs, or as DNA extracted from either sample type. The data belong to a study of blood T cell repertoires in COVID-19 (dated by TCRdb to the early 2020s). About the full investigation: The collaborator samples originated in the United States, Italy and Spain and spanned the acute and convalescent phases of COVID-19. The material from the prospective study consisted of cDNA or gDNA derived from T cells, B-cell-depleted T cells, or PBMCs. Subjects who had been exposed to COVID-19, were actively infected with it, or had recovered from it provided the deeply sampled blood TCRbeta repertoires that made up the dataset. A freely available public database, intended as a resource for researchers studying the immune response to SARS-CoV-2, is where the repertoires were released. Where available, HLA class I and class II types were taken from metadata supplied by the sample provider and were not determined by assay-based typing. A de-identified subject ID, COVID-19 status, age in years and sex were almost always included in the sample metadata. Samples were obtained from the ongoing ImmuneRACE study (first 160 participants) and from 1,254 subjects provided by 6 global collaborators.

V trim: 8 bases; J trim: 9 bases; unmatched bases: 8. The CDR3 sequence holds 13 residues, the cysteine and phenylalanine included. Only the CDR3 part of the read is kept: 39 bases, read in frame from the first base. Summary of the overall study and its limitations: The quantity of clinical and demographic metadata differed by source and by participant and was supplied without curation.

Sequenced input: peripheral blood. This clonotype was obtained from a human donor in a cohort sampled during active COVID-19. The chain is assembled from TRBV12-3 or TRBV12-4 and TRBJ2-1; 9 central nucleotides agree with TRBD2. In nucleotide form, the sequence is TGTGCCAGCGATGAGCGGGAGGAGGGTGAGCAGTTCTTC. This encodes CASDEREEGEQFF.